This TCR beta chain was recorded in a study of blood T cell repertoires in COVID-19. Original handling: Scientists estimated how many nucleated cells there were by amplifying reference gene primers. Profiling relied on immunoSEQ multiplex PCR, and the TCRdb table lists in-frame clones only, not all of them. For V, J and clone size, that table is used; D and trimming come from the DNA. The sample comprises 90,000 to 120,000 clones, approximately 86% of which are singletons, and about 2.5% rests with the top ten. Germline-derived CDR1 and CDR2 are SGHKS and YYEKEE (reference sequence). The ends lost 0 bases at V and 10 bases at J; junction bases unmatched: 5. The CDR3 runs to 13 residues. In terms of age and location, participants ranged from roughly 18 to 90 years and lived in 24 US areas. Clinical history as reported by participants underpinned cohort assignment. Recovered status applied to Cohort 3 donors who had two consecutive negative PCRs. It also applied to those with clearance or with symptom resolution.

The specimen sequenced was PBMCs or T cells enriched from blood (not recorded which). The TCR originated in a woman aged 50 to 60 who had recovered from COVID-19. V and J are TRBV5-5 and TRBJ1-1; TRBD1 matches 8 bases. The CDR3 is CASSLVAGGVAFF. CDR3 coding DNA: TGTGCCAGCAGCTTGGTGGCAGGGGGCGTAGCTTTCTTT.